This TCR beta chain was sequenced in a study of blood T cells in healthy people across ages. Each of the donors had 8 to 10 milliliters of peripheral blood drawn into EDTA-treated Vacutainer tubes. With a J-beta primer mix and a sample-barcoded 5' primer, a second PCR ran about 6 to 11 cycles. A 12-random-nucleotide template-switch adaptor tagged each cDNA molecule. TCRdb itself ran the 5' RACE reads through MiXCR, one entry per CDR3 protein. The top ten hold about 20% of the sample, which has around 710,000 distinct CDR3 sequences, roughly 41% seen once. Sequenced: blood. The sequence derives from a woman aged 60 to 75 in good health.

The CDR3 is CSGDGTSETNEQFF. Written as DNA, the CDR3 is TGCAGCGGCGACGGGACTAGCGAGACGAATGAGCAGTTCTTC. The chain employs TRBV29-1 and TRBJ2-1, with 10 bases that match TRBD2. V shed 7 bases, J shed 7 bases, and the junction held 10 bases outside the gene matches. The CDR3 consists of 14 residues. Germline-derived CDR1 and CDR2 are SQVTM and ANQGSEA.